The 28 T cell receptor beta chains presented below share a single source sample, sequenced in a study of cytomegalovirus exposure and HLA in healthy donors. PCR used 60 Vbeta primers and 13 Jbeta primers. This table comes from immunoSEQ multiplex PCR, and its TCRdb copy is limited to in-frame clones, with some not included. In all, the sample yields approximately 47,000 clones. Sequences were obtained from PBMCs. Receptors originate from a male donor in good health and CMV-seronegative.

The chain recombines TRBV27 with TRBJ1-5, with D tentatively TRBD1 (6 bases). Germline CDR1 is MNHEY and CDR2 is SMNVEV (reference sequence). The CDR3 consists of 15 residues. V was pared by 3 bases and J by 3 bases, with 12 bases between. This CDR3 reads CASSFQGGLNQPQHF. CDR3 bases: TGTGCCAGCAGTTTTCAAGGGGGTCTCAATCAGCCCCAGCATTTT.

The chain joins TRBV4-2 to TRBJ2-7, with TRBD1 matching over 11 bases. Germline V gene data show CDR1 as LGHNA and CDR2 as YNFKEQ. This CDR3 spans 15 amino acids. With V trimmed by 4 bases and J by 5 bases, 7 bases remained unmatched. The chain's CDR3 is CASSPPGQGGHEQYF. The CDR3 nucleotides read TGTGCCAGCAGCCCACCGGGACAGGGGGGCCACGAGCAGTACTTC.

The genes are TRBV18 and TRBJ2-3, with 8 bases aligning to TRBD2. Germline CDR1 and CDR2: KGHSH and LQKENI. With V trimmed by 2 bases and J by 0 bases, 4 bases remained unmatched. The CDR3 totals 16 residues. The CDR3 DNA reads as TGTGCCAGCTCACCATCGCGGGGGGTCAGCACAGATACGCAGTATTTT. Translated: CASSPSRGVSTDTQYF.

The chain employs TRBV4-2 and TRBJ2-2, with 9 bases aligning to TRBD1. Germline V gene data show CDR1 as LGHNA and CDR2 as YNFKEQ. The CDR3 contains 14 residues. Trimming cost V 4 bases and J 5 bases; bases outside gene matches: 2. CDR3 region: CASSLGQGTGELFF. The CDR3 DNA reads TGTGCCAGCAGCCTAGGACAGGGGACCGGGGAGCTGTTTTTT.

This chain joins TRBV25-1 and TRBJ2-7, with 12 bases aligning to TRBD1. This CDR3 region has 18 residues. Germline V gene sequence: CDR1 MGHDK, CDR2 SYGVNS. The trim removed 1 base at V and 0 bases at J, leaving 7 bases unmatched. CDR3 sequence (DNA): TGTGCCAGCAGTGAATTGGGACAGGGGGCCCGCTACTCCTACGAGCAGTACTTC. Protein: CASSELGQGARYSYEQYF.

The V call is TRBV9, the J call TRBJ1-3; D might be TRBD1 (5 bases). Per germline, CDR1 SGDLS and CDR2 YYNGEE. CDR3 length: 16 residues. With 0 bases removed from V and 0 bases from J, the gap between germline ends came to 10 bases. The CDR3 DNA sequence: TGTGCCAGCAGCGTAGTCGGGGGGAGCTCTGGAAACACCATATATTTT. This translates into CASSVVGGSSGNTIYF.

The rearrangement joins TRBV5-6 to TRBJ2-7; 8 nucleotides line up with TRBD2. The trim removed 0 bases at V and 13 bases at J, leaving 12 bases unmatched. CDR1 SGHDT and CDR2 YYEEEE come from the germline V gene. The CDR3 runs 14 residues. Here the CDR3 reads CASSLEAAGGFTYF. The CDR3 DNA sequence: TGTGCCAGCAGCTTGGAGGCCGCGGGGGGATTTACCTACTTC.

CDR3 in amino acids: CASSLNRGNTEAFF. The CDR3 DNA is TGTGCCAGCAGTCTAAACAGGGGGAACACTGAAGCTTTCTTT. The genes are TRBV6-5 and TRBJ1-1, with 7 bases identical to TRBD1. V lost 5 bases to trimming and J lost 1 base; unmatched junction nucleotides: 4. Germline V gene lookup returns CDR1 MNHEY and CDR2 SVGAGI. This CDR3 is 14 amino acids long.

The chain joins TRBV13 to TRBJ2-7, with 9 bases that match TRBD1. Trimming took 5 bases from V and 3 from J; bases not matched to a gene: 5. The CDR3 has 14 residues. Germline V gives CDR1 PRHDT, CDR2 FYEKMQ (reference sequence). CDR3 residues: CASSLGQGIYEQYF. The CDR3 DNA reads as TGTGCCAGCAGCCTCGGACAGGGGATCTACGAGCAGTACTTC.

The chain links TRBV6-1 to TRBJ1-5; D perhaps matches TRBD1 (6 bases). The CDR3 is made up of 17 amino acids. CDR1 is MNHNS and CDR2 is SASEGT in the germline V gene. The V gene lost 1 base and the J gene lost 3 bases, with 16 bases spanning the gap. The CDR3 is CASSEVSGANNNQPQHF. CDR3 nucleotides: TGTGCCAGCAGTGAAGTTTCAGGGGCTAACAACAATCAGCCCCAGCATTTT.

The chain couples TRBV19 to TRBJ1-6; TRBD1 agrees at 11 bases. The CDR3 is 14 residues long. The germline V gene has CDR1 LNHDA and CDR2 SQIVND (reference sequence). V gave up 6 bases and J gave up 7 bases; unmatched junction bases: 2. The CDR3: CASRGTGGNSPLHF. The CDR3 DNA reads TGTGCCAGTAGGGGGACAGGGGGGAATTCACCCCTCCACTTT.

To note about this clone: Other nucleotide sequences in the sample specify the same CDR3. Here the CDR3 DNA reads TGTGCCAGCTCACCGCGACAGGGTACCTACGAGCAGTACTTC. It translates to CASSPRQGTYEQYF. This rearrangement joins TRBV18 to TRBJ2-7; 7 bases map to TRBD1. CDR1 KGHSH and CDR2 LQKENI come from the germline V gene. The CDR3 is made up of 14 amino acids. The ends lost 3 bases at V and 2 bases at J; junction bases unmatched: 4.

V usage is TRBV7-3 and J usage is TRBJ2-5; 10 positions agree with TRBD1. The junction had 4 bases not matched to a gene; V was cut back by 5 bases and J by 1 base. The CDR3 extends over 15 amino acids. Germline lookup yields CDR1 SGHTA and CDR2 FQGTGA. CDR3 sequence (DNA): TGTGCCAGCAGCCACAGACAGGGGGCCCAAGAGACCCAGTACTTC. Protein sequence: CASSHRQGAQETQYF.

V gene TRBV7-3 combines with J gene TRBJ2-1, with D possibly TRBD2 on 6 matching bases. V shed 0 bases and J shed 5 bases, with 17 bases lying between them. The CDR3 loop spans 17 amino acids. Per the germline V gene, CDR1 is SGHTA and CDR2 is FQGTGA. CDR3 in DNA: TGTGCCAGCAGCTTAACGGCACTTGGCGGGGCGAACAATGAGCAGTTCTTC. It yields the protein CASSLTALGGANNEQFF.

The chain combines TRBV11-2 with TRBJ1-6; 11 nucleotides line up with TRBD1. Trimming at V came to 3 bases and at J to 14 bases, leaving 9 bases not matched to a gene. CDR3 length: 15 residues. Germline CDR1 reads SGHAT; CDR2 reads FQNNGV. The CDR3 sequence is CASSLGGTGGLALHF. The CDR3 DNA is TGTGCCAGCAGCTTGGGGGGGACAGGGGGATTGGCCCTCCACTTT.

CDR3 loop: CASSYSSETQYF. CDR3 coding DNA: TGTGCCAGCAGTTACTCGTCGGAGACCCAGTACTTC. The chain has TRBV6-5 and TRBJ2-5; no firm D call. Per the germline V gene, CDR1 is MNHEY and CDR2 is SVGAGI. Trimming pared 0 bases from V and 5 bases from J, leaving 4 bases between. This CDR3 has 12 amino acids.

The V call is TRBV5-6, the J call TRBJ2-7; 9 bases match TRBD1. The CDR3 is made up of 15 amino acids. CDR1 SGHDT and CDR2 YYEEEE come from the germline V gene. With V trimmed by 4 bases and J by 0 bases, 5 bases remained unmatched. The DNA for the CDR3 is TGTGCCAGCAGCCATGACAGGGGGTACTCCTACGAGCAGTACTTC. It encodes CASSHDRGYSYEQYF.

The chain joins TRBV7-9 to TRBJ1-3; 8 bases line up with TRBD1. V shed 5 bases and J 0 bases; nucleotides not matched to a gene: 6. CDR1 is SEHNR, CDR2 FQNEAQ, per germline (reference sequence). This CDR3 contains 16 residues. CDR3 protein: CASSGPGQVSGNTIYF. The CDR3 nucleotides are TGTGCCAGCAGCGGCCCGGGACAGGTCTCTGGAAACACCATATATTTT.

The CDR3: CASSFDRVTEAFF. DNA for the CDR3: TGTGCCAGCAGCTTCGACAGGGTCACTGAAGCTTTCTTT. The chain is built from TRBV7-2 and TRBJ1-1; 7 bases align to TRBD1. Germline V gene sequence: CDR1 SGHTA, CDR2 FQGNSA. Trimming removed 3 bases from V and 4 bases from J; junction bases left unmatched: 2. This CDR3 contains 13 residues.

This CDR3 is CASSAGERVYEQYF. In DNA form, the CDR3 reads TGTGCCAGTTCGGCTGGGGAGAGGGTCTACGAGCAGTACTTC. The rearrangement links TRBV19 to TRBJ2-7; D might be TRBD2 (5 bases). CDR1 and CDR2 from the germline V gene are LNHDA and SQIVND (reference sequence). The CDR3 is made up of 14 amino acids. V gave up 8 bases and J gave up 3 bases, with 17 bases separating them. Together with reference TRBV19 and TRBJ2-7, the CDR3 gives the full variable domain: DGGITQSPKYLFRKEGQNVTLSCEQNLNHDAMYWYRQDPGQGLRLIYYSQIVNDFQKGDIAEGYSVSREKKESFPLTVTSAQKNPTAFYLCASSAGERVYEQYFGPGTRLTVT.

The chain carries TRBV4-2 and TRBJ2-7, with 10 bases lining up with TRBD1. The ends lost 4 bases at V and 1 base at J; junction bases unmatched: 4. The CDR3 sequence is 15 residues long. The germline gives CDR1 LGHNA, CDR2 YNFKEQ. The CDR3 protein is CASSPWTGGSYEQYF. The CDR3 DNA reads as TGTGCCAGCAGCCCGTGGACAGGGGGGTCCTACGAGCAGTACTTC.

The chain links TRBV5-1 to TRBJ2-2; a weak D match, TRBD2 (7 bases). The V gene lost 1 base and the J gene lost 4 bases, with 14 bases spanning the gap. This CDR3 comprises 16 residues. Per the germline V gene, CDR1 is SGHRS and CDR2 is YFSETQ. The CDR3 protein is CASSLTGGLGTGELFF. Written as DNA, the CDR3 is TGCGCCAGCAGCTTGACCGGGGGGCTAGGCACCGGGGAGCTGTTTTTT. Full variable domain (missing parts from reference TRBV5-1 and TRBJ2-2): KAGVTQTPRYLIKTRGQQVTLSCSPISGHRSVSWYQQTPGQGLQFLFEYFSETQRNKGNFPGRFSGRQFSNSRSEMNVSTLELGDSALYLCASSLTGGLGTGELFFGEGSRLTVL.

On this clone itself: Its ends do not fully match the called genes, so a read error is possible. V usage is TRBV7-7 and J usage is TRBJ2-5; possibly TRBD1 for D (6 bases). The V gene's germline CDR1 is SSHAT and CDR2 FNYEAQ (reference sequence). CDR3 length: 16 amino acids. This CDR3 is CASSLFRDRLEETQYF. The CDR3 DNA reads TGTGCTAGCAGCTTATTTCGCGACAGGTTGGAAGAGACCCAGTACTTC. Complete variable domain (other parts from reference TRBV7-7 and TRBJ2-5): GAGVSQSPRYKVTKRGQDVTLRCDPISSHATLYWYQQALGQGPEFLTYFNYEAQPDKSGLPSDRFSAERPEGSISTLTIQRTEQRDSAMYRCASSLFRDRLEETQYFGPGTRLLVL.

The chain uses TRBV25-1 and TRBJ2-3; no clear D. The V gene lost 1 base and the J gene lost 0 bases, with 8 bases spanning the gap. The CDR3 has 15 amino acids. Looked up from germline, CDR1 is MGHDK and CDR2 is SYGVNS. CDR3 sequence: CASSELQHSTDTQYF. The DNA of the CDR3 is TGTGCCAGCAGTGAATTACAACACAGCACAGATACGCAGTATTTT.

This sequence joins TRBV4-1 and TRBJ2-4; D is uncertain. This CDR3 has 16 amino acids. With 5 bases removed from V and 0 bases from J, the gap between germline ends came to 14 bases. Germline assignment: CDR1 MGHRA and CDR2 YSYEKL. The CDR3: CASSEVTELAKNIQYF. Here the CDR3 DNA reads TGCGCCAGCAGCGAGGTCACGGAATTAGCCAAAAACATTCAGTACTTC.

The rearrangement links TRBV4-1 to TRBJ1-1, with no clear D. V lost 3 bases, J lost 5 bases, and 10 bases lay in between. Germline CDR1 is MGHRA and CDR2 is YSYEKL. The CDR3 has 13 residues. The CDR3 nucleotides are TGCGCCAGCAGCCACCGGGGTGGGACTGAAGCTTTCTTT. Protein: CASSHRGGTEAFF.

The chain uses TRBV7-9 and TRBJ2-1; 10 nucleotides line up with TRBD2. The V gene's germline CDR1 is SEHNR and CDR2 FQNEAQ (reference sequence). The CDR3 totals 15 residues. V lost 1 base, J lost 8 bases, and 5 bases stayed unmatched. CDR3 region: CASSLGLAGVDEQFF. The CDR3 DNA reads TGTGCCAGCAGCTTAGGGCTAGCGGGGGTGGATGAGCAGTTCTTC. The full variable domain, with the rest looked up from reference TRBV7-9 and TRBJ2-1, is DTGVSQNPRHKITKRGQNVTFRCDPISEHNRLYWYRQTLGQGPEFLTYFQNEAQLEKSRLLSDRFSAERPKGSFSTLEIQRTEQGDSAMYLCASSLGLAGVDEQFFGPGTRLTVL.

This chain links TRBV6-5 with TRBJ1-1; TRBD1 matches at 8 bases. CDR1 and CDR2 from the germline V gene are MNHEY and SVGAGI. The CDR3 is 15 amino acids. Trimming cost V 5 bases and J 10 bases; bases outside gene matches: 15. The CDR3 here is CASSRQGARSFGAFF. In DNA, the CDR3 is TGTGCCAGCAGTCGCCAGGGGGCGAGGTCCTTTGGAGCTTTCTTT.